These 5 T cell receptor beta chains originate from one sample sequenced in a study of cytomegalovirus exposure and HLA in healthy donors. Both 60 Vbeta primers and 13 Jbeta primers went into the PCR. Repertoires were generated with immunoSEQ multiplex PCR, while TCRdb's copy carries only in-frame clones and drops some. The sample contains about 260,000 clones, roughly 86% of which appear only once. Sequenced sample: PBMCs. Source of these receptors: a woman aged 40 to 49 in good health and CMV-seropositive.

This sequence joins TRBV13 and TRBJ1-2; D is unresolved. Per the germline V gene, CDR1 is PRHDT and CDR2 is FYEKMQ (reference sequence). Trimming removed 5 bases from V and 6 bases from J, with 16 bases in between. The CDR3 is 14 amino acids. The CDR3 loop is CASSPGGLPDGYTF. CDR3 DNA sequence: TGTGCCAGCAGCCCGGGAGGGCTCCCGGATGGCTACACCTTC.

This chain uses TRBV4-3 with TRBJ2-1, with 12 bases identical to TRBD2. Germline CDR1 and CDR2: LGHNA and YSLEER. The CDR3 runs to 17 residues. J lost 7 bases, V lost 4 bases, and 11 bases had no gene match. CDR3 in DNA: TGCGCCAGCAGCCCCTCCGTCCTAGCGGGAGGGCGGAATGAGCAGTTCTTC. Translation: CASSPSVLAGGRNEQFF.

This clone showed up just a few times. The chain links TRBV9 to TRBJ2-7; 7 bases match TRBD2. The CDR3 spans 13 residues. Germline loops: CDR1 SGDLS, CDR2 YYNGEE. V shed 3 bases, J shed 8 bases, and the junction held 8 bases outside the gene matches. The chain's CDR3 is CASSAGGEGQQYF. For the CDR3, the DNA is TGTGCCAGCAGCGCTGGAGGGGAGGGACAGCAGTACTTC.

The chain is built from TRBV19 and TRBJ2-5; D perhaps matches TRBD1 (5 bases). V gave up 0 bases and J gave up 7 bases, with 15 bases separating them. The germline V gene encodes CDR1 LNHDA and CDR2 SQIVND (reference sequence). The CDR3 is 15 amino acids. CDR3 sequence reads: CASSIDLSTQGTQYF. DNA for the CDR3: TGTGCCAGTAGTATAGATCTATCGACCCAGGGGACCCAGTACTTC. The entire variable domain, with the rest obtained from reference TRBV19 and TRBJ2-5, is as follows: DGGITQSPKYLFRKEGQNVTLSCEQNLNHDAMYWYRQDPGQGLRLIYYSQIVNDFQKGDIAEGYSVSREKKESFPLTVTSAQKNPTAFYLCASSIDLSTQGTQYFGPGTRLLVL.

The gene calls are TRBV28 and TRBJ2-5; 9 nucleotides match TRBD2. The V gene end was trimmed by 3 bases and the J gene end by 3 bases; junction bases not matched to a gene: 5. CDR3 length: 15 amino acids. From germline, CDR1 is MDHEN and CDR2 SYDVKM. CDR3 in amino acids: CASSLAGGRKETQYF. In nucleotides, the CDR3 is TGTGCCAGCAGTTTGGCGGGAGGGCGGAAAGAGACCCAGTACTTC. Filled out from reference TRBV28 and TRBJ2-5, the complete variable domain reads DVKVTQSSRYLVKRTGEKVFLECVQDMDHENMFWYRQDPGLGLRLIYFSYDVKMKEKGDIPEGYSVSREKKERFSLILESASTNQTSMYLCASSLAGGRKETQYFGPGTRLLVL.